This TCR beta chain stems from a study of T cells after posttransplantation cyclophosphamide. Some clones are missing from TCRdb's copy, which holds only in-frame ones; the method was immunoSEQ multiplex PCR. The data show fewer than 40,000 clones, with none appearing a single time. CDR1 SGHVS and CDR2 FNYEAQ come from the germline V gene. The CDR3 loop spans 15 amino acids. Trimming left V 5 bases short and J 1 base short, with 14 bases between. The V and J genes are TRBV7-6 and TRBJ2-5, with D possibly being TRBD1 (5 bases). Sequenced input: PBMCs. The source of this sequence is a woman aged 25 to 45 in good health and a related stem cell transplant donor. This CDR3 reads CASSARSDSQETQYF. The CDR3 DNA reads as TGTGCCAGCAGCGCCCGATCCGACAGCCAAGAGACCCAGTACTTC.